This T cell receptor beta chain derives from a study of shared clonotypes between healthy human individuals. Study context: Per-donor plates numbered three CD4 naive, three CD4 memory, two CD8 naive and one CD8 memory.

From CD4+ cells came CD45RA+ naive and CD45RA-negative memory subsets. Produced via immunoSEQ multiplex PCR; TCRdb's table is partial and in-frame only. The sample holds fewer than 1.8 million clones, approximately 98.5% seen once. The CDR3 sequence is 14 residues long. Germline V gene data show CDR1 as SGHTA and CDR2 as FQGNSA. The junction had 6 bases not matched to a gene; V was cut back by 6 bases and J by 6 bases. The clonotype originates from a man younger than 45 in good health. V and J are TRBV7-2 and TRBJ2-2; 8 bases line up with TRBD1. Sample: naive CD4+ T cells sorted from blood. Subset specified: CD45RA+ positively selected. Written as DNA, the CDR3 is TGTGCCAGCAGAACCGACAGGGGTCCCGGGGAGCTGTTTTTT. Residues: CASRTDRGPGELFF.